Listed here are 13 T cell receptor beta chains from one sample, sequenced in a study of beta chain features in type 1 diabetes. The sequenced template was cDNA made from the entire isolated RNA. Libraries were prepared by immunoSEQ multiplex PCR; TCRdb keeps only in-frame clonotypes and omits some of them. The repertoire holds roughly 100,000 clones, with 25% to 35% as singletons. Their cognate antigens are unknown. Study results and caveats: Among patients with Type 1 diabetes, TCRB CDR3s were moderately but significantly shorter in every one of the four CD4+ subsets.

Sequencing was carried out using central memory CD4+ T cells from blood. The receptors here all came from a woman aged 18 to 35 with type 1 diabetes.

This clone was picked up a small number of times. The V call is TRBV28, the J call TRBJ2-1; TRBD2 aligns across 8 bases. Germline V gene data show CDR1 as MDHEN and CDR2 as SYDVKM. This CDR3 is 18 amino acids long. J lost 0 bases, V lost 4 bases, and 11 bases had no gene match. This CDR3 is CASSSLQTSENSYNEQFF. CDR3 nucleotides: TGTGCCAGCAGTTCGTTACAGACTAGCGAGAACTCCTACAATGAGCAGTTCTTC.

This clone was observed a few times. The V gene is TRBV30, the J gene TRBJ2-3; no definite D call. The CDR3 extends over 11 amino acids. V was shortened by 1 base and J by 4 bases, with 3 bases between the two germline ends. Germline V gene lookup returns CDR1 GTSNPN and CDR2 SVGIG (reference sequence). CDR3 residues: CAWSASDTQYF. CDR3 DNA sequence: TGTGCCTGGAGTGCTTCAGATACGCAGTATTTT.

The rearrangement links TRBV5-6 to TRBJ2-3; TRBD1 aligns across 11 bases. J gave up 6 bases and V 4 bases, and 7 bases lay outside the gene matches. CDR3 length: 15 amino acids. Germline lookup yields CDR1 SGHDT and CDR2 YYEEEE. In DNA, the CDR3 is TGTGCCAGCAGCCGCGGACAGGGGGCGAAGGATACGCAGTATTTT. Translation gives CASSRGQGAKDTQYF.

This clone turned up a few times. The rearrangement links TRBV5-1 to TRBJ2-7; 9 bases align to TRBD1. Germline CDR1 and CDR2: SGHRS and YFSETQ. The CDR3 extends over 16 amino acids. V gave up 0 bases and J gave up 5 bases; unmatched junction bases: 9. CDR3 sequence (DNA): TGCGCCAGCAGCTTGGCGGGGAAACAGGGGGCCAACGAGCAGTACTTC. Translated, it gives CASSLAGKQGANEQYF. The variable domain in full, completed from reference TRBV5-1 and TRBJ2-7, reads KAGVTQTPRYLIKTRGQQVTLSCSPISGHRSVSWYQQTPGQGLQFLFEYFSETQRNKGNFPGRFSGRQFSNSRSEMNVSTLELGDSALYLCASSLAGKQGANEQYFGPGTRLTVT.

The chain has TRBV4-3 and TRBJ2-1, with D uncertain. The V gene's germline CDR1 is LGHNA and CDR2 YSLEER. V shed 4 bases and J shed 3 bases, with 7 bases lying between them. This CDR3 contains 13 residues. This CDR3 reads CASSLNIYNEQFF. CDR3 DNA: TGCGCCAGCAGCCTTAATATCTACAATGAGCAGTTCTTC.

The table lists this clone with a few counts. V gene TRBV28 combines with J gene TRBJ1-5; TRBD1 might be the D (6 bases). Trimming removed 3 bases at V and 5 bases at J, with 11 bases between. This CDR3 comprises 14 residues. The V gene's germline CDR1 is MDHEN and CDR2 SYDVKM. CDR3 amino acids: CASSFGTPDQPQHF. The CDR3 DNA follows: TGTGCCAGCAGTTTCGGGACACCCGATCAGCCCCAGCATTTT.

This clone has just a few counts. CDR3 sequence: CASSEFRGLNTEAFF. CDR3 bases: TGTGCCAGCAGTGAATTCCGGGGTTTGAACACTGAAGCTTTCTTT. The genes are TRBV25-1 and TRBJ1-1; D unclear. This CDR3 contains 15 residues. Trimming left V 1 base short and J 0 bases short, with 9 bases between. CDR1 and CDR2 from the germline V gene are MGHDK and SYGVNS.

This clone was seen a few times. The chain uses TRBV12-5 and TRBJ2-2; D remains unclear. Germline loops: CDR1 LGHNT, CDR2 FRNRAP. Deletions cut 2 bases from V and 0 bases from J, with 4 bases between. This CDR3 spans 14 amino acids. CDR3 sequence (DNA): TGTGCTAGTGGTTTGTGGCCGAACACCGGGGAGCTGTTTTTT. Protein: CASGLWPNTGELFF.

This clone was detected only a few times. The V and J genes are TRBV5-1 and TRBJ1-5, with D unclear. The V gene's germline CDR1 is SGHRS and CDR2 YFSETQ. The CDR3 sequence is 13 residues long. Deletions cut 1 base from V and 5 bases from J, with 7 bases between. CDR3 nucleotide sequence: TGCGCCAGCAGCTTGACAGTGGATCAGCCCCAGCATTTT. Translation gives CASSLTVDQPQHF.

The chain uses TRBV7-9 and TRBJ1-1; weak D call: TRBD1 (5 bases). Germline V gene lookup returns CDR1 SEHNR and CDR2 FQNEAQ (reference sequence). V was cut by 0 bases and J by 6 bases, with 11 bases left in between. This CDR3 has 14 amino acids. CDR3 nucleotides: TGTGCCAGCAGCTTAGCGCGGGACCTCTCTGAAGCTTTCTTT. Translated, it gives CASSLARDLSEAFF.

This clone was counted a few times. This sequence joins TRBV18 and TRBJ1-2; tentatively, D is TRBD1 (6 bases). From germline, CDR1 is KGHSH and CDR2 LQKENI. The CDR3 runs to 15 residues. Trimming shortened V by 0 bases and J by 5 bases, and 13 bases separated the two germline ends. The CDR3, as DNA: TGTGCCAGCTCACCACCGGCGGGGGGCGAATATGGCTACACCTTC. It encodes CASSPPAGGEYGYTF.

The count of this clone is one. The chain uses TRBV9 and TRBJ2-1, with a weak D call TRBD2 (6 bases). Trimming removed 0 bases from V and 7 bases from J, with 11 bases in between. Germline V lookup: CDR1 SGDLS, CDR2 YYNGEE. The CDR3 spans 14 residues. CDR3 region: CASSVAGLQNEQFF. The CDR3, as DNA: TGTGCCAGCAGCGTAGCGGGACTCCAAAATGAGCAGTTCTTC. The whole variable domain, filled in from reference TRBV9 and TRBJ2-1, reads DSGVTQTPKHLITATGQRVTLRCSPRSGDLSVYWYQQSLDQGLQFLIQYYNGEERAKGNILERFSAQQFPDLHSELNLSSLELGDSALYFCASSVAGLQNEQFFGPGTRLTVL.

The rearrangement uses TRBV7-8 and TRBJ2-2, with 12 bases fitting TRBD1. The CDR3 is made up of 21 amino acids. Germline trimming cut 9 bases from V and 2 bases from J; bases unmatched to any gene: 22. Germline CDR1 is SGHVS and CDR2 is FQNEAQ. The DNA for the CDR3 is TGTGCCAGTCAGACCACTGCCCGGGACAGGGGGCGCCTCGGCAACACCGGGGAGCTGTTTTTT. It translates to CASQTTARDRGRLGNTGELFF.